These 27 T cell receptor beta chains were all obtained from the same sample, sequenced in a study of shared clonotypes between healthy human individuals. Terminally differentiated effector memory CD45RA+ cells were excluded from the naive CD8 cells, which were CD45RO-negative and positively selected for CCR7. TCRdb keeps only in-frame clones here, not all; method: immunoSEQ multiplex PCR. The profile shows over 2,000,000 clones, roughly 95% of them singletons. The sample comprised naive CD8+ T cells from PBMCs. These receptors were taken from a man younger than 30 in good health. Some clones in this sample may be carry-over from other donors' samples.

The J gene is TRBJ2-7, the V gene TRBV7-6, with TRBD1 identical over 9 bases. This CDR3 is 14 amino acids long. V trimming: 4 bases; J trimming: 5 bases; junction bases outside the gene matches: 6. The V gene's germline CDR1 is SGHVS and CDR2 FNYEAQ. This CDR3 is CASSSGQGHDEQYF. CDR3 sequence (DNA): TGTGCCAGCAGCTCGGGACAGGGTCACGACGAGCAGTACTTC.

The chain uses TRBV7-2 and TRBJ2-7; either TRBD1 or TRBD2 may fit D (5 bases each). The CDR3 spans 15 residues. V shed 1 base and J shed 4 bases, with 14 bases lying between them. CDR1 is SGHTA and CDR2 is FQGNSA in the germline V gene. CDR3 nucleotides: TGTGCCAGCAGCTTAGATACGGGACCGGGATACGAGCAGTACTTC. Amino acid sequence: CASSLDTGPGYEQYF.

The chain recombines TRBV4-3 with TRBJ2-1; TRBD2 matches at 11 bases. The CDR3 sequence is 18 residues long. Germline V lookup: CDR1 LGHNA, CDR2 YSLEER. The ends lost 0 bases at V and 9 bases at J; junction bases unmatched: 13. CDR3 coding DNA: TGCGCCAGCAGCCAAGATACTAGCGGGAGTAGTAGTTTCGGTGAGCAGTTCTTC. Its protein product is CASSQDTSGSSSFGEQFF.

V gene TRBV6-5 combines with J gene TRBJ1-2; 9 bases match TRBD1. V gave up 6 bases and J gave up 5 bases; unmatched junction bases: 10. Germline V lookup: CDR1 MNHEY, CDR2 SVGAGI. This CDR3 is built from 15 residues. The CDR3 loop is CASSSTGGDAYGYTF. The CDR3 DNA is TGTGCCAGCAGCTCAACAGGGGGCGACGCATATGGCTACACCTTC.

V usage is TRBV27 and J usage is TRBJ2-5; TRBD2 agrees at 12 bases. The CDR3 consists of 16 residues. The germline V gene encodes CDR1 MNHEY and CDR2 SMNVEV (reference sequence). V shed 5 bases and J 4 bases; nucleotides not matched to a gene: 8. Here the CDR3 DNA reads TGTGCCAGCAGTGGTTTAGGGGGACTAGCGGGAGAGACCCAGTACTTC. It translates to CASSGLGGLAGETQYF.

This chain uses TRBV28 with TRBJ2-5; the match to TRBD2 covers 12 bases. CDR3 length: 15 residues. The trim removed 5 bases at V and 5 bases at J, leaving 6 bases unmatched. Germline loops: CDR1 MDHEN, CDR2 SYDVKM. Here the CDR3 DNA reads TGTGCCAGCAGTGCCACTAGCGGGAGGATGGAGACCCAGTACTTC. It is translated as CASSATSGRMETQYF. Looking up the rest from reference TRBV28 and TRBJ2-5 gives the full variable domain: DVKVTQSSRYLVKRTGEKVFLECVQDMDHENMFWYRQDPGLGLRLIYFSYDVKMKEKGDIPEGYSVSREKKERFSLILESASTNQTSMYLCASSATSGRMETQYFGPGTRLLVL.

The V gene is TRBV27, the J gene TRBJ2-1; 9 nucleotides match TRBD2. This CDR3 has 15 residues. Per the germline V gene, CDR1 is MNHEY and CDR2 is SMNVEV (reference sequence). V shed 2 bases, J shed 4 bases, and the junction held 3 bases outside the gene matches. In DNA, the CDR3 is TGTGCCAGCAGTTTAGCAGCGGGAGGATACAATGAGCAGTTCTTC. Its translation: CASSLAAGGYNEQFF.

The chain combines TRBV7-9 with TRBJ2-5; unclear D gene. The germline V and J ends were trimmed by 2 bases and 2 bases, with 6 bases remaining between them. From germline, CDR1 is SEHNR and CDR2 FQNEAQ (reference sequence). CDR3 length: 13 amino acids. CDR3: CASSLPEQETQYF. DNA of the CDR3: TGTGCCAGCAGCTTACCCGAACAAGAGACCCAGTACTTC.

The J gene is TRBJ2-1, the V gene TRBV12-5; D call uncertain. The CDR3 is made up of 12 amino acids. With 6 bases removed from V and 5 bases from J, the gap between germline ends came to 8 bases. Germline CDR1 LGHNT, CDR2 FRNRAP. For the CDR3, the DNA is TGTGCTAGTGGCCTAAAACACAATGAGCAGTTCTTC. Translation: CASGLKHNEQFF.

The chain has TRBV19 and TRBJ1-5; tentative D call: TRBD1 (6 bases). CDR1 and CDR2 (germline): LNHDA, SQIVND (reference sequence). The CDR3 covers 15 residues. With 1 base removed from V and 7 bases from J, the gap between germline ends came to 14 bases. The DNA for the CDR3 is TGTGCCAGTAGTATAGGTGGGGGGCCGGGGCAGCCCCAGCATTTT. Protein sequence: CASSIGGGPGQPQHF. Using reference TRBV19 and TRBJ1-5 for the parts outside the CDR3, the full variable domain is DGGITQSPKYLFRKEGQNVTLSCEQNLNHDAMYWYRQDPGQGLRLIYYSQIVNDFQKGDIAEGYSVSREKKESFPLTVTSAQKNPTAFYLCASSIGGGPGQPQHFGDGTRLSIL.

The chain has TRBV29-1 and TRBJ2-2, with 8 bases aligning to TRBD2. Germline V gene data show CDR1 as SQVTM and CDR2 as ANQGSEA. There are 15 residues in the CDR3. Losses at the gene ends were 5 bases for V and 2 bases for J; bases not matched to a gene: 7. The CDR3 bases are TGCAGCGTTCCCTTAGCGGGGAGAAACACCGGGGAGCTGTTTTTT. It encodes CSVPLAGRNTGELFF.

The V gene is TRBV12-5, the J gene TRBJ2-5; TRBD2 matches at 9 bases. Germline CDR1 LGHNT, CDR2 FRNRAP. The V segment lost 6 bases and the J segment 4 bases; nucleotides outside the gene matches: 9. The CDR3 extends over 15 amino acids. The CDR3 here is CASGLAGAPAETQYF. In DNA form, the CDR3 reads TGTGCTAGTGGATTAGCGGGAGCCCCGGCAGAGACCCAGTACTTC. Filled out from reference TRBV12-5 and TRBJ2-5, the complete variable domain reads DARVTQTPRHKVTEMGQEVTMRCQPILGHNTVFWYRQTMMQGLELLAYFRNRAPLDDSGMPKDRFSAEMPDATLATLKIQPSEPRDSAVYFCASGLAGAPAETQYFGPGTRLLVL.

This rearrangement joins TRBV9 to TRBJ2-7, with D perhaps TRBD2 (5 bases). Trimming pared 4 bases from V and 6 bases from J, leaving 11 bases between. This CDR3 comprises 12 residues. CDR1 SGDLS and CDR2 YYNGEE come from the germline V gene. CDR3 region: CASSPGSGEQYF. The CDR3 coding sequence is TGTGCCAGCAGCCCGGGGTCAGGCGAGCAGTACTTC.

The chain links TRBV10-3 to TRBJ2-4, with a weak D call TRBD1 (6 bases). Germline V gene data show CDR1 as ENHRY and CDR2 as SYGVKD. V was shortened by 2 bases and J by 0 bases, with 11 bases between the two germline ends. The CDR3 is 16 residues long. The DNA for the CDR3 is TGTGCCATCAGTGAGCCTCGGACAGAAGCCAAAAACATTCAGTACTTC. Its translation: CAISEPRTEAKNIQYF.

This clone has more than one count but fewer than ten. J is TRBJ1-2 and V is TRBV10-3, with a tentative D call TRBD1 (5 bases). The germline gives CDR1 ENHRY, CDR2 SYGVKD. Deletions cut 2 bases from V and 7 bases from J, with 8 bases between. This CDR3 comprises 12 residues. The CDR3 nucleotides read TGTGCCATCAGTGAGCGAGGGGTTGGCTACACCTTC. The encoded protein is CAISERGVGYTF.

This chain uses TRBV7-9 with TRBJ2-1; the D gene is possibly TRBD2 (5 bases). Per the germline V gene, CDR1 is SEHNR and CDR2 is FQNEAQ (reference sequence). The CDR3 extends over 16 amino acids. V gave up 1 base and J gave up 2 bases, with 12 bases separating them. CDR3 nucleotide sequence: TGTGCCAGCAGCTTAGACCTTTCTAGCCCCTACAATGAGCAGTTCTTC. As protein: CASSLDLSSPYNEQFF.

Worth noting for this clone: Other DNA sequences within the sample encode an identical CDR3. The chain employs TRBV7-9 and TRBJ2-7; unclear D gene. Germline-derived CDR1 and CDR2 are SEHNR and FQNEAQ (reference sequence). The CDR3 loop spans 14 amino acids. V gave up 5 bases and J gave up 1 base, with 12 bases separating them. The CDR3 loop is CASSPTGPSYEQYF. The CDR3 region has the DNA TGTGCCAGCAGCCCAACGGGCCCATCCTACGAGCAGTACTTC. Full variable domain (rest looked up from reference TRBV7-9 and TRBJ2-7): DTGVSQNPRHKITKRGQNVTFRCDPISEHNRLYWYRQTLGQGPEFLTYFQNEAQLEKSRLLSDRFSAERPKGSFSTLEIQRTEQGDSAMYLCASSPTGPSYEQYFGPGTRLTVT.

V is TRBV16 and J is TRBJ1-1, with D hard to call. V shed 4 bases and J shed 1 base, with 7 bases lying between them. The CDR3 covers 13 residues. Germline V gene data show CDR1 as KGHSY and CDR2 as FQNENV. The CDR3 spells CASSPAENTEAFF. The DNA of the CDR3 is TGTGCCAGCAGCCCCGCAGAGAACACTGAAGCTTTCTTT.

CDR3 protein: CASSLTRAGGMNTEAFF. CDR3 DNA sequence: TGTGCCAGCAGCTTAACCCGGGCAGGGGGAATGAACACTGAAGCTTTCTTT. The chain uses TRBV7-3 and TRBJ1-1; 7 nucleotides match TRBD1. CDR1 is SGHTA, CDR2 FQGTGA, per germline. With V trimmed by 0 bases and J by 0 bases, 7 bases remained unmatched. This CDR3 has 17 amino acids.

The genes are TRBV7-2 and TRBJ2-2; the D gene is possibly TRBD1 (6 bases). The germline CDR1 and CDR2 sequences are SGHTA and FQGNSA. The CDR3 contains 17 residues. V gave up 0 bases and J gave up 0 bases, with 11 bases separating them. The CDR3 here is CASSLARAGANTGELFF. The CDR3 DNA follows: TGTGCCAGCAGCTTAGCGCGGGCAGGGGCGAACACCGGGGAGCTGTTTTTT.

The V gene is TRBV29-1, the J gene TRBJ2-1; TRBD2 aligns across 9 bases. V was pared by 2 bases and J by 1 base, with 3 bases of the junction left unmatched. CDR1 and CDR2 (germline): SQVTM, ANQGSEA. The CDR3 length is 15 residues. CDR3 loop: CSVETSGLSYNEQFF. For the CDR3, the DNA is TGCAGCGTTGAAACTAGCGGGCTGTCCTACAATGAGCAGTTCTTC.

The chain employs TRBV5-6 and TRBJ2-3; TRBD1 matches at 8 bases. The CDR3 spans 16 residues. Germline-derived CDR1 and CDR2 are SGHDT and YYEEEE. The J segment lost 1 base and the V segment lost 5 bases, leaving 9 bases of the junction unmatched. The CDR3 is CASSSLPGQGTDTQYF. CDR3 sequence (DNA): TGTGCCAGCAGTTCACTACCGGGACAGGGCACAGATACGCAGTATTTT.

The rearrangement links TRBV15 to TRBJ1-5; D unclear. The CDR3 is made up of 16 amino acids. Germline loops: CDR1 LNHNV, CDR2 YYDKDF (reference sequence). V dropped 3 bases and J dropped 0 bases, with 12 bases sitting between them. The CDR3 here is CATSSGGIDSNQPQHF. CDR3 bases: TGTGCCACCAGCAGCGGTGGTATCGATAGCAATCAGCCCCAGCATTTT.

The chain is built from TRBV2 and TRBJ2-3; TRBD2 is a possible D gene (6 bases). Germline values: CDR1 SNHLY, CDR2 FYNNEI. Trimming cost V 6 bases and J 2 bases, with 18 bases left between them. CDR3 length equals 16 residues. CDR3 residues: CASRRWLEGATDTQYF. The CDR3 DNA sequence: TGTGCCAGCAGAAGATGGCTGGAGGGAGCCACAGATACGCAGTATTTT.

The rearrangement links TRBV5-6 to TRBJ1-3; D is ambiguous. Germline CDR1 SGHDT, CDR2 YYEEEE. The CDR3 is made up of 13 amino acids. Deletions cut 2 bases from V and 3 bases from J, with 6 bases between. The CDR3 sequence: CASSLGNGNTIYF. As DNA, the CDR3 is TGTGCCAGCAGCTTAGGGAATGGAAACACCATATATTTT.

The CDR3 DNA reads TGCGCCAGCAGCTCTGGGACAGGGAAGCCCCTTGGCTACACCTTC. Amino acid sequence: CASSSGTGKPLGYTF. The rearrangement joins TRBV5-1 to TRBJ1-2; 9 bases align to TRBD1. The V and J ends lost 3 bases and 7 bases, in that order; junction bases with no gene match: 10. Germline V CDR1 and CDR2: SGHRS, YFSETQ. The CDR3 consists of 15 residues.

The genes are TRBV7-2 and TRBJ2-7; 10 positions agree with TRBD2. Germline V gene lookup returns CDR1 SGHTA and CDR2 FQGNSA. V gave up 1 base and J gave up 3 bases; unmatched junction bases: 3. The CDR3 has 15 amino acids. The CDR3 nucleotides are TGTGCCAGCAGCTTAGGCCTAGCGGGAGTCTACGAGCAGTACTTC. Protein product: CASSLGLAGVYEQYF.